The 6 T cell receptor beta chains listed next were all sequenced from one sample in a study of shared clonotypes between healthy human individuals. Data came from immunoSEQ multiplex PCR; TCRdb stores just in-frame clones and leaves some out. In the table there are about 590,000 clones, roughly 96% of which are singletons. Naive CD8 cells lacked CD45RO and underwent positive selection for CCR7, leaving out terminally differentiated effector memory CD45RA+ cells. The sequenced material came from naive CD8+ T cells sorted from blood. Source of these receptors: a woman younger than 45 in good health.

The genes are TRBV12-5 and TRBJ2-2, with no clear D. In germline, CDR1 is LGHNT, CDR2 FRNRAP. The CDR3 extends over 16 amino acids. V was pared by 7 bases and J by 0 bases, with 15 bases between. The CDR3 DNA sequence: TGTGCTAGTGCCCAGCGTCACCTAGCGAACACCGGGGAGCTGTTTTTT. It is translated as CASAQRHLANTGELFF.

V and J are TRBV7-9 and TRBJ1-2, with D hard to call. The V gene's germline CDR1 is SEHNR and CDR2 FQNEAQ (reference sequence). The CDR3 covers 16 residues. The V gene lost 3 bases and the J gene lost 2 bases, with 16 bases spanning the gap. The CDR3 spells CASSLAGRLQNYGYTF. In DNA, the CDR3 is TGTGCCAGCAGCTTGGCAGGCCGACTTCAAAACTATGGCTACACCTTC.

The chain joins TRBV7-7 to TRBJ2-1, with D unclear. Germline V gene lookup returns CDR1 SSHAT and CDR2 FNYEAQ (reference sequence). V lost 3 bases and J lost 0, with 6 bases in between. The CDR3 extends over 14 amino acids. The CDR3 nucleotides are TGTGCCAGCAGCTTGGGTCCCTCCTACAATGAGCAGTTCTTC. The encoded protein is CASSLGPSYNEQFF.

The V and J genes are TRBV6-1 and TRBJ2-1, with D perhaps TRBD1 (7 bases). V lost 8 bases, J lost 3 bases, and 17 bases lay in between. The CDR3 is made up of 15 amino acids. Per the germline V gene, CDR1 is MNHNS and CDR2 is SASEGT. CDR3 bases: TGTGCCAGCTACCCAGGGGGGAGGATCTACAATGAGCAGTTCTTC. This gives the protein CASYPGGRIYNEQFF.

The rearrangement joins TRBV4-1 to TRBJ2-3, with TRBD2 matching 10 bases. The germline V gene has CDR1 MGHRA and CDR2 YSYEKL. Trimming cost V 5 bases and J 1 base; bases outside gene matches: 12. The CDR3 spans 18 residues. The chain's CDR3 is CASSERSGRGGGTDTQYF. CDR3 nucleotides: TGCGCCAGCAGCGAAAGAAGCGGGAGGGGAGGCGGCACAGATACGCAGTATTTT.

To note about this clone: Germline is not matched at one junction end, which may reflect a read error. Other DNA sequences of this sample code for an identical CDR3. The chain recombines TRBV19 with TRBJ2-5; 7 bases agree with TRBD1. The germline CDR1 and CDR2 sequences are LNHDA and SQIVND (reference sequence). CDR3 length equals 13 residues. The CDR3 spells CASSVDREETQYF. CDR3 nucleotides: TGTGCCAGTAGTGTAGACAGGGAAGAGACCCAGTACTTC.